This paragraph reports one T cell receptor (beta chain). As yet, its antigen is unknown. 60 Vbeta and 13 Jbeta primers were used in PCR. The repertoire was sequenced with immunoSEQ multiplex PCR; TCRdb's copy has only in-frame clones and lacks some. In all, the sample yields 100,000 to 150,000 clones. CDR1 and CDR2 from the germline V gene are SGHVS and FQNEAQ. The CDR3 is 16 amino acids. With 1 base removed from V and 0 bases from J, the gap between germline ends came to 10 bases. These data originate in a study of cytomegalovirus exposure and HLA in healthy donors. Study-wide results and caveats: Cytomegalovirus association was listed for about 170 TCR beta chains. Later analysis identified a missense DCLRE1C variant that was linked to TCR beta V- and J-gene trimming. Exclusion as indistinguishable affected some V segments, including TRBV6-2 and TRBV6-3.

The source material was PBMCs. The rearrangement uses TRBV7-8 and TRBJ2-4; D might be TRBD2 (6 bases). This sequence was found in a man aged 40-49 years in good health and CMV-seronegative. In DNA form, the CDR3 reads TGTGCCAGCAGCTTAGATATAGCGGTAGCCAAAAACATTCAGTACTTC. Its translation: CASSLDIAVAKNIQYF. Based on the CDR3 plus reference TRBV7-8 and TRBJ2-4, the full variable domain is GAGVSQSPRYKVAKRGQDVALRCDPISGHVSLFWYQQALGQGPEFLTYFQNEAQLDKSGLPSDRFFAERPEGSVSTLKIQRTQQEDSAVYLCASSLDIAVAKNIQYFGAGTRLSVL.